This passage covers 25 T cell receptor beta chains from one sample sequenced in a study of blood T cell repertoires in COVID-19. Profiling relied on immunoSEQ multiplex PCR, and the TCRdb table lists in-frame clones only, not all of them. The sample has about 180,000 clones, about 81% seen once; the top ten hold about 10%. Material: peripheral blood. These receptors all come from a woman at least 80 years old with COVID-19, enrolled during active disease.

The chain links TRBV11-2 to TRBJ2-1; 10 nucleotides align to TRBD2. This CDR3 region has 16 residues. The germline V gene has CDR1 SGHAT and CDR2 FQNNGV. J gave up 0 bases and V 4 bases, and 3 bases lay outside the gene matches. CDR3 amino acids: CASSWTSGLSYNEQFF. CDR3 nucleotides: TGTGCCAGCAGCTGGACTAGCGGCCTCTCCTACAATGAGCAGTTCTTC.

This sequence joins TRBV5-8 and TRBJ1-2; perhaps TRBD1 as D (6 bases). CDR3 length: 16 residues. Deletions cut 2 bases from V and 4 bases from J, with 18 bases between. CDR1 and CDR2 from the germline V gene are SGHTS and YDEGEE. The CDR3 reads CASSLVQGPAPYGYTF. CDR3 sequence (DNA): TGTGCCAGCAGCTTAGTGCAGGGGCCCGCCCCCTATGGCTACACCTTC.

This clone was detected only once. The V gene is TRBV7-2, the J gene TRBJ1-6, with a possible D match to TRBD1 (5 bases). V was trimmed by 1 base and J by 10 bases, leaving 14 bases between them. The CDR3 contains 15 residues. CDR1 is SGHTA, CDR2 FQGNSA, per germline. As DNA, the CDR3 is TGTGCCAGCAGCTTAGAGCTGGGAGGGGAGTCACCCCTCCACTTT. Amino acids: CASSLELGGESPLHF.

V is TRBV6-6 and J is TRBJ1-2, with 7 positions matching TRBD1. The germline gives CDR1 MNHNY, CDR2 SVGAGI (reference sequence). Germline trimming cut 6 bases from V and 5 bases from J; bases unmatched to any gene: 6. The CDR3 is made up of 13 amino acids. The CDR3 reads CASRETGVYGYTF. CDR3 DNA: TGTGCCAGCAGGGAAACAGGGGTTTATGGCTACACCTTC.

The chain joins TRBV7-2 to TRBJ2-3, with 8 bases that match TRBD2. The J segment lost 4 bases and the V segment lost 2 bases, leaving 5 bases of the junction unmatched. The CDR3 is 15 amino acids. Looked up from germline, CDR1 is SGHTA and CDR2 is FQGNSA. The CDR3 here is CASSLKPRGADTQYF. The CDR3 region has the DNA TGTGCCAGCAGCTTAAAGCCGCGGGGGGCAGATACGCAGTATTTT. The full variable domain, with the rest looked up from reference TRBV7-2 and TRBJ2-3, is GAGVSQSPSNKVTEKGKDVELRCDPISGHTALYWYRQSLGQGLEFLIYFQGNSAPDKSGLPSDRFSAERTGGSVSTLTIQRTQQEDSAVYLCASSLKPRGADTQYFGPGTRLTVL.

The chain's CDR3 is CASSPGQGAWEQYF. As DNA, the CDR3 is TGCGCCAGCAGCCCGGGACAGGGGGCATGGGAGCAGTACTTC. This sequence joins TRBV5-1 and TRBJ2-7; TRBD1 matches at 12 bases. CDR3 length: 14 residues. Germline V gene lookup returns CDR1 SGHRS and CDR2 YFSETQ. V shed 4 bases, J shed 7 bases, and the junction held 6 bases outside the gene matches.

V gene TRBV5-1 combines with J gene TRBJ2-5; 8 bases are a match to TRBD1. The CDR3 extends over 14 amino acids. J was trimmed by 2 bases and V by 4 bases; bases with no gene match: 4. The germline V gene encodes CDR1 SGHRS and CDR2 YFSETQ. The CDR3: CASSHNRGQETQYF. CDR3 in DNA: TGCGCCAGCAGCCACAACAGGGGGCAAGAGACCCAGTACTTC.

The chain couples TRBV29-1 to TRBJ1-2, with D maybe TRBD1 (5 bases). The ends were cut back, 4 bases at V and 0 bases at J, with 9 bases in the middle. The germline CDR1 and CDR2 sequences are SQVTM and ANQGSEA. The CDR3 has 13 residues. CDR3 amino acids: CSVVGVSNYGYTF. In nucleotides, the CDR3 is TGCAGCGTTGTAGGGGTTTCTAACTATGGCTACACCTTC.

This chain joins TRBV11-3 and TRBJ2-3; the D gene is possibly TRBD2 (6 bases). Trimming took 4 bases from V and 4 from J, leaving 21 bases between them. The CDR3 loop spans 17 amino acids. Looked up from germline, CDR1 is SGHNT and CDR2 is YENEEA. The CDR3: CASSSSPGTPKADTQYF. The CDR3 DNA follows: TGTGCCAGCAGCTCCTCTCCCGGGACTCCCAAGGCAGATACGCAGTATTTT.

The chain employs TRBV13 and TRBJ2-3; 8 bases are a match to TRBD2. V shed 1 base and J 4 bases; nucleotides not matched to a gene: 7. The germline V gene encodes CDR1 PRHDT and CDR2 FYEKMQ (reference sequence). The CDR3 covers 16 residues. The CDR3 is CASSLDGRASSDTQYF. In nucleotides, the CDR3 is TGTGCCAGCAGCTTAGACGGGAGGGCCAGCTCAGATACGCAGTATTTT.

This clone was recorded once. The J gene is TRBJ1-6, the V gene TRBV28; 12 bases match TRBD1. CDR1 is MDHEN, CDR2 SYDVKM, per germline. Unmatched junction bases numbered 13, after V lost 6 bases and J lost 10 bases. The CDR3 consists of 17 residues. This chain's CDR3 is CASSRGRDRGLASPLHF. CDR3 sequence (DNA): TGTGCCAGCAGCCGCGGGAGGGACAGGGGGCTAGCATCACCCCTCCACTTT.

This clone was recorded only once. V is TRBV5-1 and J is TRBJ1-4, with D maybe TRBD1 (6 bases). This CDR3 spans 14 amino acids. Germline V gene lookup returns CDR1 SGHRS and CDR2 YFSETQ. The V end lost 3 bases, the J end lost 8 bases, and 14 bases lay between the germline ends. CDR3 coding DNA: TGCGCCAGCAGCTCACAAGGTGGGGGCGAAAAACTGTTTTTT. Its protein product is CASSSQGGGEKLFF.

The V call is TRBV2, the J call TRBJ2-1, with 9 bases lining up with TRBD2. The V gene's germline CDR1 is SNHLY and CDR2 FYNNEI. Trimming took 8 bases from V and 2 from J; bases not matched to a gene: 25. The CDR3 extends over 21 amino acids. The CDR3 loop is CASFLTLDRDLAGAPYNEQFF. CDR3 in DNA: TGTGCCAGCTTCCTGACCCTAGACAGGGATTTAGCGGGGGCCCCCTACAATGAGCAGTTCTTC.

V and J are TRBV7-9 and TRBJ1-4; no definite D call. Trimming pared 3 bases from V and 2 bases from J, leaving 7 bases between. The CDR3 extends over 14 amino acids. Germline lookup yields CDR1 SEHNR and CDR2 FQNEAQ (reference sequence). The CDR3, as DNA: TGTGCCAGCAGCTTGGGGAGCACTAATGAAAAACTGTTTTTT. Its protein is CASSLGSTNEKLFF.

The V and J genes are TRBV28 and TRBJ2-3; D might be TRBD2 (6 bases). Per germline, CDR1 MDHEN and CDR2 SYDVKM. Trimming stripped 4 bases from V and 1 base from J, with 9 bases between. This CDR3 has 14 residues. CDR3 amino acids: CASSWASGTDTQYF. Here the CDR3 DNA reads TGTGCCAGCAGTTGGGCTAGCGGCACAGATACGCAGTATTTT. The variable domain in full, completed from reference TRBV28 and TRBJ2-3, reads DVKVTQSSRYLVKRTGEKVFLECVQDMDHENMFWYRQDPGLGLRLIYFSYDVKMKEKGDIPEGYSVSREKKERFSLILESASTNQTSMYLCASSWASGTDTQYFGPGTRLTVL.

The J gene is TRBJ1-3, the V gene TRBV28; TRBD1 agrees at 9 bases. The CDR3 sequence is 15 residues long. The germline gives CDR1 MDHEN, CDR2 SYDVKM. V dropped 6 bases and J dropped 2; count of bases not matched to a gene: 5. The CDR3 sequence is CASSRTGGTGNTIYF. CDR3 sequence (DNA): TGTGCCAGCAGCCGAACAGGGGGCACTGGAAACACCATATATTTT.

The chain is built from TRBV2 and TRBJ2-2, with 10 positions matching TRBD2. Germline-derived CDR1 and CDR2 are SNHLY and FYNNEI. Unmatched junction bases numbered 5, after V lost 2 bases and J lost 5 bases. This CDR3 is built from 16 residues. CDR3 residues: CASSELAGAGTGELFF. DNA of the CDR3: TGTGCCAGCAGTGAACTAGCGGGGGCGGGGACCGGGGAGCTGTTTTTT. Drawing the rest from reference TRBV2 and TRBJ2-2, the complete variable domain is EPEVTQTPSHQVTQMGQEVILRCVPISNHLYFYWYRQILGQKVEFLVSFYNNEISEKSEIFDDQFSVERPDGSNFTLKIRSTKLEDSAMYFCASSELAGAGTGELFFGEGSRLTVL.

V gene TRBV7-8 combines with J gene TRBJ2-3, with D unresolved. Germline loops: CDR1 SGHVS, CDR2 FQNEAQ. The CDR3 consists of 15 residues. The V end was cut by 1 base, the J end by 0 bases, with 8 bases between. CDR3 sequence reads: CASSLGLASTDTQYF. The CDR3 nucleotides are TGTGCCAGCAGCTTAGGCCTGGCCAGCACAGATACGCAGTATTTT. Filled out from reference TRBV7-8 and TRBJ2-3, the complete variable domain reads GAGVSQSPRYKVAKRGQDVALRCDPISGHVSLFWYQQALGQGPEFLTYFQNEAQLDKSGLPSDRFFAERPEGSVSTLKIQRTQQEDSAVYLCASSLGLASTDTQYFGPGTRLTVL.

The gene calls are TRBV11-3 and TRBJ2-7; D perhaps matches TRBD1 (6 bases). Germline V gene data show CDR1 as SGHNT and CDR2 as YENEEA. The CDR3 totals 14 residues. Deletions cut 3 bases from V and 2 bases from J, with 11 bases between. Here the CDR3 reads CASSLRGFPYEQYF. The DNA for the CDR3 is TGTGCCAGCAGCTTGAGGGGGTTCCCCTACGAGCAGTACTTC.

This clone was detected once. The CDR3 region is CASRLSGTGVQPQHF. As DNA, the CDR3 is TGTGCAAGTCGCTTATCCGGGACAGGGGTCCAGCCCCAGCATTTT. The rearrangement links TRBV12-2 to TRBJ1-5; the table's D call, TRBD1, was not checked against the DNA. TRBV12-2 is a pseudogene. CDR3 length: 15 amino acids.

This clone was seen more than once but under ten times. Other DNA sequences in this specimen translate into the identical CDR3. V is TRBV2 and J is TRBJ2-2, with D perhaps TRBD2 (5 bases). V dropped 6 bases and J dropped 0 bases, with 5 bases sitting between them. The CDR3 has 13 residues. Germline assignment: CDR1 SNHLY and CDR2 FYNNEI. The CDR3 DNA sequence: TGTGCCAGCAGGGGAGCGAACACCGGGGAGCTGTTTTTT. Protein: CASRGANTGELFF.

The gene calls are TRBV5-1 and TRBJ2-3; the D is unclear. This CDR3 has 13 amino acids. V shed 4 bases and J shed 10 bases, with 16 bases lying between them. The V gene's germline CDR1 is SGHRS and CDR2 YFSETQ. The CDR3 region is CASSTTPPTPQYF. In DNA, the CDR3 is TGCGCCAGCAGCACCACTCCCCCCACGCCGCAGTATTTT.

This clone was recorded at least ten times. The CDR3: CASGGLEGSGANVLTF. The CDR3 DNA reads as TGTGCCAGCGGCGGACTCGAGGGTTCTGGGGCCAACGTCCTGACTTTC. The rearrangement links TRBV7-9 to TRBJ2-6; TRBD2 might be the D (5 bases). Germline loops: CDR1 SEHNR, CDR2 FQNEAQ (reference sequence). The CDR3 spans 16 residues. Trimming removed 8 bases at V and 1 base at J, with 15 bases between.

The chain carries TRBV2 and TRBJ1-3; a weak D match, TRBD1 (5 bases). This CDR3 region has 15 residues. V was cut by 8 bases and J by 0 bases, with 14 bases left in between. Germline CDR1 and CDR2: SNHLY and FYNNEI. CDR3 sequence reads: CASATGVFSGNTIYF. The DNA of the CDR3 is TGTGCCAGCGCGACGGGGGTGTTCTCTGGAAACACCATATATTTT.

The chain employs TRBV19 and TRBJ2-1; the D gene is possibly TRBD2 (5 bases). Germline CDR1 is LNHDA and CDR2 is SQIVND (reference sequence). Trimming removed 5 bases from V and 5 bases from J, with 13 bases in between. The CDR3 is 14 residues long. In nucleotides, the CDR3 is TGTGCCAGTAGTGCCCTGGCAGCGGACAATGAGCAGTTCTTC. Translating it yields CASSALAADNEQFF.